This T cell receptor (beta chain) was recorded in a study of T cells in Graves' hyperthyroidism and ophthalmopathy. General study points: Most thyroid clonotypes that were expanded above 0.001 also turned up in blood. Separation of ophthalmopathy from stable hyperthyroidism was achieved by a 13 V-J model. Ophthalmopathy was model-predicted a median roughly six months pre-onset.

This clonotype occurred many times. The antigen remains undetermined. Diagnosis rested on symptoms, serum thyroxine and TRAb, thyroid ultrasound, and orbital computed tomography. Researchers took RNA transcripts and amplified the TCR beta CDR3 regions from them. In the first-round RT-PCR of the TCR CDR3, the HTBI primer set was used. TCRdb fed the multiplex PCR reads into MiXCR, producing one record per CDR3 protein. This sample has fewer than 400,000 distinct CDR3 sequences, with around a sixth found just once. Germline V gene sequence: CDR1 SGHRS, CDR2 YFSETQ. The V and J ends lost 4 bases and 9 bases respectively, with 17 bases between them. The CDR3 has 14 amino acids.

The origin of this receptor is a woman aged 18-29 years with Graves' hyperthyroidism that later progressed to Graves' ophthalmopathy. Sequenced material: blood. The gene calls are TRBV5-1 and TRBJ1-3; tentatively, D is TRBD1 (5 bases). DNA of the CDR3: TGCGCCAGCAGCGCAACAGGCGACTCGGGCACCATATATTTT. Its translation is CASSATGDSGTIYF.